The 17 T cell receptor beta chains presented below share a single source sample, sequenced in a study of CD8+ T cells in alopecia areata. Sequencing relied on a cDNA template that was reverse transcribed from extracted RNA. The method was immunoSEQ multiplex PCR; TCRdb's version includes in-frame clones alone and lacks a portion of them. The data show about 150,000 clones, around half seen once. The material was CD8+ T cells sorted from blood, obtained at week 0. These receptors were taken from a human donor with alopecia areata.

The chain links TRBV29-1 to TRBJ2-1; D is uncertain. Germline CDR1 SQVTM, CDR2 ANQGSEA. The V end was cut by 5 bases, the J end by 7 bases, with 12 bases between. The CDR3 runs to 12 residues. The CDR3, as DNA: TGCAGCGTTCCCGGGCTCTCAAATGAGCAGTTCTTC. Translating it yields CSVPGLSNEQFF.

J is TRBJ2-7 and V is TRBV30; 11 bases align to TRBD1. The CDR3 has 15 residues. CDR1 is GTSNPN and CDR2 is SVGIG in the germline V gene (reference sequence). V shed 2 bases, J shed 3 bases, and the junction held 6 bases outside the gene matches. This chain's CDR3 is CAWSPGTGGSYEQYF. CDR3 in DNA: TGTGCCTGGAGTCCTGGGACAGGGGGAAGCTACGAGCAGTACTTC.

This clone came up once. This chain uses TRBV13 with TRBJ2-2; D possibly corresponds to TRBD1 (5 bases). This CDR3 spans 17 amino acids. Trimming removed 5 bases at V and 5 bases at J, with 21 bases between. The V gene's germline CDR1 is PRHDT and CDR2 FYEKMQ (reference sequence). DNA for the CDR3: TGTGCCAGCAGCCCGCTTGGCAAGCAGGGTAGGACCGGGGAGCTGTTTTTT. This codes for CASSPLGKQGRTGELFF. Looking up the rest from reference TRBV13 and TRBJ2-2 gives the full variable domain: AAGVIQSPRHLIKEKRETATLKCYPIPRHDTVYWYQQGPGQDPQFLISFYEKMQSDKGSIPDRFSAQQFSDYHSELNMSSLELGDSALYFCASSPLGKQGRTGELFFGEGSRLTVL.

The V gene is TRBV7-6, the J gene TRBJ2-7, with D possibly TRBD1 on 6 matching bases. Trimming removed 4 bases from V and 6 bases from J, with 13 bases in between. Per the germline V gene, CDR1 is SGHVS and CDR2 is FNYEAQ. This CDR3 spans 13 amino acids. CDR3 nucleotide sequence: TGTGCCAGCAGCTCGACAGGTCTACGCGAGCAGTACTTC. As protein: CASSSTGLREQYF.

The chain employs TRBV13 and TRBJ2-3; D may correspond to TRBD1 or TRBD2 (5 bases each). Germline assignment: CDR1 PRHDT and CDR2 FYEKMQ (reference sequence). V dropped 5 bases and J dropped 1 base, with 13 bases sitting between them. The CDR3 extends over 15 amino acids. In DNA, the CDR3 is TGTGCCAGCAGCAACCGGGACGGGGGCACAGATACGCAGTATTTT. Translated: CASSNRDGGTDTQYF.

The J gene is TRBJ1-2, the V gene TRBV15, with D hard to call. V was pared by 5 bases and J by 4 bases, with 11 bases between. The CDR3 runs to 13 residues. Germline V gene data show CDR1 as LNHNV and CDR2 as YYDKDF (reference sequence). CDR3 sequence (DNA): TGTGCCACCAGCCAAGAAGAACTCTATGGCTACACCTTC. Translation gives CATSQEELYGYTF.

The genes are TRBV20-1 and TRBJ2-1; D call uncertain. There are 11 residues in the CDR3. Trimming took off 3 bases at V and 4 bases at J, with 4 bases between the two ends. Germline assignment: CDR1 DFQATT and CDR2 SNEGSKA (reference sequence). The CDR3 reads CSASRYNEQFF. The CDR3 DNA reads as TGCAGTGCTAGCCGTTACAATGAGCAGTTCTTC.

V and J are TRBV4-3 and TRBJ1-2; D call uncertain. The CDR3 length is 14 residues. Germline CDR1 and CDR2: LGHNA and YSLEER. V lost 1 base to trimming and J lost 1 base, with 7 bases between them. CDR3 loop: CASSQGSSNYGYTF. The DNA for the CDR3 is TGCGCCAGCAGCCAAGGAAGCAGTAACTATGGCTACACCTTC.

The rearrangement uses TRBV7-3 and TRBJ1-2, with D possibly being TRBD1 (5 bases). V was pared by 5 bases and J by 9 bases, with 16 bases between. In germline, CDR1 is SGHTA, CDR2 FQGTGA. The CDR3 is made up of 13 amino acids. In nucleotides, the CDR3 is TGTGCCAGCAGCGCCCTAGGGGAATCGAGCTACACCTTC. As protein: CASSALGESSYTF. Full variable domain (outside the CDR3, taken from reference TRBV7-3 and TRBJ1-2): GAGVSQTPSNKVTEKGKYVELRCDPISGHTALYWYRQSLGQGPEFLIYFQGTGAADDSGLPNDRFFAVRPEGSVSTLKIQRTERGDSAVYLCASSALGESSYTFGSGTRLTVV.

The chain recombines TRBV30 with TRBJ2-7; TRBD2 agrees at 10 bases. This CDR3 region has 15 residues. J lost 2 bases, V lost 2 bases, and 6 bases had no gene match. Germline V gene lookup returns CDR1 GTSNPN and CDR2 SVGIG (reference sequence). The CDR3 DNA reads TGTGCCTGGAGTCCCGGGAGCGGGGGGGCCTACGAGCAGTACTTC. Protein: CAWSPGSGGAYEQYF.

The chain's CDR3 is CASSLSNGDRWETQYF. The DNA for the CDR3 is TGTGCCAGCAGTTTATCAAACGGTGACAGGTGGGAGACCCAGTACTTC. The V call is TRBV27, the J call TRBJ2-5; a possible D gene is TRBD1 (6 bases). V lost 0 bases, J lost 5 bases, and 16 bases lay in between. The CDR3 is 16 amino acids. Germline V gene sequence: CDR1 MNHEY, CDR2 SMNVEV (reference sequence).

For the CDR3, the DNA is TGTGCCAGCAGCTTCCCAGGTCGGGGCTACACCTTC. Amino acid sequence: CASSFPGRGYTF. This chain joins TRBV7-9 and TRBJ1-2; D unclear. The V end was cut by 3 bases, the J end by 8 bases, with 10 bases between. The CDR3 extends over 12 amino acids. CDR1 SEHNR and CDR2 FQNEAQ come from the germline V gene (reference sequence).

The V and J genes are TRBV5-6 and TRBJ1-1; D not resolved. This CDR3 is built from 15 residues. CDR1 and CDR2 (germline): SGHDT, YYEEEE. V gave up 1 base and J gave up 4 bases, with 14 bases separating them. CDR3 sequence reads: CASSLYPDAGTEAFF. CDR3 DNA sequence: TGTGCCAGCAGCTTGTACCCGGACGCAGGCACTGAAGCTTTCTTT.

V usage is TRBV4-1 and J usage is TRBJ2-1; D unclear. This CDR3 region has 15 residues. V lost 6 bases, J lost 0 bases, and 12 bases lay in between. The V gene's germline CDR1 is MGHRA and CDR2 YSYEKL. The CDR3 loop is CASSPSVSSYNEQFF. The CDR3 bases are TGCGCCAGCAGTCCAAGCGTAAGCTCCTACAATGAGCAGTTCTTC.

J is TRBJ1-1 and V is TRBV13; D gene ambiguous. V lost 5 bases and J lost 8, with 18 bases in between. This CDR3 is built from 14 residues. CDR1 and CDR2 (germline): PRHDT, FYEKMQ (reference sequence). CDR3 loop: CASSLIQTHFEAFF. The CDR3 DNA sequence: TGTGCCAGCAGCCTAATTCAAACACATTTCGAAGCTTTCTTT.

This chain uses TRBV30 with TRBJ1-1; D may be TRBD1 (5 bases). The V end lost 3 bases, the J end lost 1 base, and 9 bases lay between the germline ends. CDR3 size: 13 residues. Germline V gene lookup returns CDR1 GTSNPN and CDR2 SVGIG (reference sequence). The CDR3 bases are TGTGCCTGGAGAGATGGGGGGAACACTGAAGCTTTCTTT. Translating gives CAWRDGGNTEAFF.

This chain connects TRBV29-1 to TRBJ2-1; 8 positions match TRBD1. Germline V gene data show CDR1 as SQVTM and CDR2 as ANQGSEA. The CDR3 length is 14 residues. The V segment lost 6 bases and the J segment 0 bases; nucleotides outside the gene matches: 4. This CDR3 is CSVGTGRSYNEQFF. CDR3 bases: TGCAGCGTAGGGACAGGTCGCTCCTACAATGAGCAGTTCTTC.